Sequencing of this TCR beta chain was carried out in a study of cytomegalovirus exposure and HLA in healthy donors. V shed 6 bases and J 3 bases; nucleotides not matched to a gene: 5. The germline CDR1 and CDR2 sequences are MNHNY and SVGAGI (reference sequence). The CDR3 consists of 14 residues. Primers for the PCR totalled 60 Vbeta and 13 Jbeta. The repertoire was sequenced with immunoSEQ multiplex PCR; TCRdb's copy has only in-frame clones and lacks some. This sample has approximately 150,000 clones, with around 73% found just once. The source is a woman aged 18-29 years in good health and CMV-seronegative. The rearrangement joins TRBV6-6 to TRBJ1-5, with 7 bases that match TRBD1. Sequencing was done on a sample of PBMCs. CDR3 sequence: CASSPTGNNQPQHF. Here the CDR3 DNA reads TGTGCCAGCAGCCCGACAGGGAACAATCAGCCCCAGCATTTT.